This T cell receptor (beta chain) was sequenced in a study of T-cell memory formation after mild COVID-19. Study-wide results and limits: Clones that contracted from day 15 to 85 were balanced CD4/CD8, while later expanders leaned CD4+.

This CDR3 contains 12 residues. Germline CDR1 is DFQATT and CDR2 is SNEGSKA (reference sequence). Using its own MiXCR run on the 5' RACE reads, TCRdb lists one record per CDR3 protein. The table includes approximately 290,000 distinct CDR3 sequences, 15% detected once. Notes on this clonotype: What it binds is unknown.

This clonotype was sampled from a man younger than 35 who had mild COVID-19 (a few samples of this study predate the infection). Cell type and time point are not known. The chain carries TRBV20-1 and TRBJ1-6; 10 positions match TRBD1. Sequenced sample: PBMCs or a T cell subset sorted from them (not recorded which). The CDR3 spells CRAGTGAKSLHF. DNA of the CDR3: TGCAGGGCCGGGACAGGGGCTAAGTCCCTCCACTTT.